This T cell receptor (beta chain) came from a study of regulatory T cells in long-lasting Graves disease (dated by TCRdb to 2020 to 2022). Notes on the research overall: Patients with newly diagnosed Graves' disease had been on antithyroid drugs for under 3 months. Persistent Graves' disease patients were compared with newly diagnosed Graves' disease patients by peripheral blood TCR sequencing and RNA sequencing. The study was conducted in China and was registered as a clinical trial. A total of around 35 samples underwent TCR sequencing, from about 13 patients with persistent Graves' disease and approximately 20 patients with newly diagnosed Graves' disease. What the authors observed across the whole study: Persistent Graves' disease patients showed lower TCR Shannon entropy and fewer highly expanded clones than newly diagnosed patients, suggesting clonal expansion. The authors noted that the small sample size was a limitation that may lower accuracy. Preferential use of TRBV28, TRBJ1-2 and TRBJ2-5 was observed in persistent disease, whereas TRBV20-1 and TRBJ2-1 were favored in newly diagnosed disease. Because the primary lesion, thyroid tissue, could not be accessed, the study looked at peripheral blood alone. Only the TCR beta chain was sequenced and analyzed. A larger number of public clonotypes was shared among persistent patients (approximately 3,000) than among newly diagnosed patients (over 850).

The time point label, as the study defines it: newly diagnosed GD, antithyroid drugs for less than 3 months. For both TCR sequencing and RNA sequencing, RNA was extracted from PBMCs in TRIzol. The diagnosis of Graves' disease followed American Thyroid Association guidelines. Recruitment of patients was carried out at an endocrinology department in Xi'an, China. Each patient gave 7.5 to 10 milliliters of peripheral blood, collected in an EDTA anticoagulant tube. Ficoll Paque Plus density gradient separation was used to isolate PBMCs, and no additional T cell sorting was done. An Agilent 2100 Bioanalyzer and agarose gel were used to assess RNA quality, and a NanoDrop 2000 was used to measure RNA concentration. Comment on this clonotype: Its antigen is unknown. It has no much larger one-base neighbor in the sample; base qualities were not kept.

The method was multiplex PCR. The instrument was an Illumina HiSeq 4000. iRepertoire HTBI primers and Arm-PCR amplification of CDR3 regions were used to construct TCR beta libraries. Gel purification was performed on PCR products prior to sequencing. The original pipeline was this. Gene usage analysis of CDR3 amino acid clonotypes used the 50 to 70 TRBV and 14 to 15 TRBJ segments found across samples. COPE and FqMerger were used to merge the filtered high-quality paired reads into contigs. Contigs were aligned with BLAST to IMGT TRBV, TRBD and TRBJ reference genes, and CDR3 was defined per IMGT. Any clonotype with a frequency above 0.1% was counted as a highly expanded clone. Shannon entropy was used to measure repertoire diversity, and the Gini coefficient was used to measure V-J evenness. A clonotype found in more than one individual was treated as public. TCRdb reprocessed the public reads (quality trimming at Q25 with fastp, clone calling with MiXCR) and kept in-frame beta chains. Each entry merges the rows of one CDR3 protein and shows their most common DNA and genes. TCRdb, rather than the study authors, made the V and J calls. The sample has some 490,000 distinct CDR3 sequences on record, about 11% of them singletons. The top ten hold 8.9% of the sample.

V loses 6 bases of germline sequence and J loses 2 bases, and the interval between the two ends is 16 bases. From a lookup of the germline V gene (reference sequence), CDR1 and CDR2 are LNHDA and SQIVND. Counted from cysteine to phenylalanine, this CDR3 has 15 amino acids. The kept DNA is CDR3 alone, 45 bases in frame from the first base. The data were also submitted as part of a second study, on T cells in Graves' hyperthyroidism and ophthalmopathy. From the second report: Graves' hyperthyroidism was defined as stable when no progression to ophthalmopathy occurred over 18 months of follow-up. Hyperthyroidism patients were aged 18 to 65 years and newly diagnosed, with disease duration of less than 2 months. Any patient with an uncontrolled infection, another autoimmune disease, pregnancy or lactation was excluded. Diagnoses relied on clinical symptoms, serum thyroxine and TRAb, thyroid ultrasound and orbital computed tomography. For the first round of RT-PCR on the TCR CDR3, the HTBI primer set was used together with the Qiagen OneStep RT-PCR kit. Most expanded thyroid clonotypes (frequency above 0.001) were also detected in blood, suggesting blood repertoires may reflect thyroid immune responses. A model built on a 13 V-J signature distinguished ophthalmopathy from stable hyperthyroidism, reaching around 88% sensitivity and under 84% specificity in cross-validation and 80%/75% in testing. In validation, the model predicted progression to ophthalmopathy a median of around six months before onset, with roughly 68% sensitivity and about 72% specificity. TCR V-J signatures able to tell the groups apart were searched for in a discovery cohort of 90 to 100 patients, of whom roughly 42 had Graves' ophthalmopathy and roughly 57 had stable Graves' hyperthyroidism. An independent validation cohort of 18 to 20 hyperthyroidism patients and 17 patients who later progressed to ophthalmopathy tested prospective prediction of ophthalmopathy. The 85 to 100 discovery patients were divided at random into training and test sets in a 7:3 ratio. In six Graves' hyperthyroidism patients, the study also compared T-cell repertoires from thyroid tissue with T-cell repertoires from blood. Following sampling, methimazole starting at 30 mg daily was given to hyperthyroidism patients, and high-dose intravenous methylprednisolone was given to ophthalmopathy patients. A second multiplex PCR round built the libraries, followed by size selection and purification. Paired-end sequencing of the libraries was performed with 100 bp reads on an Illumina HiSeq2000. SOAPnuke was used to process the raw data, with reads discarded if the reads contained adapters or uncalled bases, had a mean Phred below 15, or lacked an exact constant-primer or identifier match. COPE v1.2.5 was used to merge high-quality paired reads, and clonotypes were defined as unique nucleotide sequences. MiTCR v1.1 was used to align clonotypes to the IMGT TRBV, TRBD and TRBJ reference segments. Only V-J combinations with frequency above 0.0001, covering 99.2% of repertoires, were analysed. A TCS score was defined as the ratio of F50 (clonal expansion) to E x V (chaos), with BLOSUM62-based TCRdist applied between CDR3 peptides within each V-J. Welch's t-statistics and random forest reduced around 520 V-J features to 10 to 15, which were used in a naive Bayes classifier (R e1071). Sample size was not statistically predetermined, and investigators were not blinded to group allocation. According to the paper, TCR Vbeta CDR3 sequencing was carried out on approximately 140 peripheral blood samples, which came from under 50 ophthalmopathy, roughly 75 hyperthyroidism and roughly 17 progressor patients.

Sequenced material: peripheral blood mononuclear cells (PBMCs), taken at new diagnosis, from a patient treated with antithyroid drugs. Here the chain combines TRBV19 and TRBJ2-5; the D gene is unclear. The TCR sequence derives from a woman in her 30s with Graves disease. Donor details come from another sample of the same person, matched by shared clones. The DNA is TGTGCCAGTAGCACGCTCGGGCAGTCACAAGAGACCCAGTACTTC. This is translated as CASSTLGQSQETQYF.